Following are 23 T cell receptor beta chains from one sample sequenced in a study of T cells in tuberculosis. Indicated time point: new active TB diagnosis, blood taken before or within 7 days of starting treatment. The table came from immunoSEQ multiplex PCR; TCRdb's copy has only in-frame clones and leaves some out. Of about 35,000 clones in the sample, approximately 93% were seen once. Sequencing used PBMCs, obtained at tuberculosis diagnosis. These receptor sequences come from an adult with tuberculosis.

The chain couples TRBV6-4 to TRBJ2-3, with 10 positions matching TRBD2. The J segment lost 5 bases and the V segment lost 3 bases, leaving 8 bases of the junction unmatched. This CDR3 spans 16 amino acids. The germline V gene has CDR1 MRHNA and CDR2 SNTAGT. CDR3 residues: CASSESQLAGKDTQYF. The CDR3 DNA reads TGTGCCAGCAGTGAATCGCAACTAGCGGGGAAAGATACGCAGTATTTT.

V is TRBV4-1 and J is TRBJ2-3, with D possibly being TRBD2 (7 bases). Trimming stripped 3 bases from V and 5 bases from J, with 18 bases between. Germline CDR1 reads MGHRA; CDR2 reads YSYEKL. This CDR3 spans 16 amino acids. CDR3 DNA sequence: TGCGCCAGCAGCCACCCCCGGGGGGCTAGCGGAGATACGCAGTATTTT. Translated: CASSHPRGASGDTQYF.

This chain links TRBV7-9 with TRBJ1-2, with 10 positions matching TRBD1. V gave up 4 bases and J gave up 8 bases; unmatched junction bases: 10. CDR3 size: 15 residues. In germline, CDR1 is SEHNR, CDR2 FQNEAQ (reference sequence). DNA for the CDR3: TGTGCCAGCAGCTCCGGCCGGACAGGGGGTGAGGGCTACACCTTC. It specifies CASSSGRTGGEGYTF. Variable domain in full (rest from reference TRBV7-9 and TRBJ1-2): DTGVSQNPRHKITKRGQNVTFRCDPISEHNRLYWYRQTLGQGPEFLTYFQNEAQLEKSRLLSDRFSAERPKGSFSTLEIQRTEQGDSAMYLCASSSGRTGGEGYTFGSGTRLTVV.

The V and J genes are TRBV28 and TRBJ2-7; maybe TRBD1 (6 bases). Between the trimmed V and J ends, which lost 2 bases and 1 base, there was a span of 12 bases. The V gene's germline CDR1 is MDHEN and CDR2 SYDVKM. CDR3 length: 15 residues. For the CDR3, the DNA is TGTGCCAGCAGTTTACCAGGGGTAGTGTCCTACGAGCAGTACTTC. It is translated as CASSLPGVVSYEQYF.

This chain uses TRBV7-6 with TRBJ1-2, with 7 bases lining up with TRBD1. The CDR3 spans 14 residues. Germline CDR1 is SGHVS and CDR2 is FNYEAQ. J lost 6 bases, V lost 1 base, and 5 bases had no gene match. The CDR3 sequence is CASSLGRGQDGYTF. CDR3 coding DNA: TGTGCCAGCAGCTTAGGAAGGGGGCAGGATGGCTACACCTTC. Supplemented by reference TRBV7-6 and TRBJ1-2, the full variable domain reads GAGVSQSPRYKVTKRGQDVALRCDPISGHVSLYWYRQALGQGPEFLTYFNYEAQQDKSGLPNDRFSAERPEGSISTLTIQRTEQRDSAMYRCASSLGRGQDGYTFGSGTRLTVV.

This rearrangement joins TRBV28 to TRBJ1-5; D perhaps matches TRBD1 (6 bases). Trimming cost V 5 bases and J 0 bases, with 17 bases left between them. The germline CDR1 and CDR2 sequences are MDHEN and SYDVKM. The CDR3 contains 17 residues. CDR3: CASSPLGQMYSNQPQHF. CDR3 sequence (DNA): TGTGCCAGCAGTCCCCTCGGACAGATGTATAGCAATCAGCCCCAGCATTTT. The variable domain in full, with the rest retrieved from reference TRBV28 and TRBJ1-5, is DVKVTQSSRYLVKRTGEKVFLECVQDMDHENMFWYRQDPGLGLRLIYFSYDVKMKEKGDIPEGYSVSREKKERFSLILESASTNQTSMYLCASSPLGQMYSNQPQHFGDGTRLSIL.

The J gene is TRBJ1-1, the V gene TRBV6-5; no definite D call. Trimming left V 7 bases short and J 1 base short, with 7 bases between. Germline lookup yields CDR1 MNHEY and CDR2 SVGAGI. The CDR3 spans 12 residues. CDR3 DNA sequence: TGTGCCAGCAAGAGAGGGAACACTGAAGCTTTCTTT. Its protein product is CASKRGNTEAFF.

The rearrangement uses TRBV18 and TRBJ1-2, with 9 bases identical to TRBD1. CDR1 is KGHSH, CDR2 LQKENI, per germline. This CDR3 is built from 16 residues. Trimming took 2 bases from V and 5 from J; bases not matched to a gene: 9. The CDR3 nucleotides read TGTGCCAGCTCACCAGGTTCACAGGGGGCGCGGTATGGCTACACCTTC. It is translated as CASSPGSQGARYGYTF.

In nucleotides, the CDR3 is TGTGCCTGGGCGGCCCCCTGGTTTGGAAACACCATATATTTT. It codes for CAWAAPWFGNTIYF. The chain joins TRBV30 to TRBJ1-3; no definite D call. Germline assignment: CDR1 GTSNPN and CDR2 SVGIG (reference sequence). V shed 5 bases and J shed 3 bases, with 14 bases lying between them. The CDR3 is 14 amino acids.

The table lists this clone with a count of one. The rearrangement links TRBV5-1 to TRBJ2-1; 8 bases align to TRBD2. The germline CDR1 and CDR2 sequences are SGHRS and YFSETQ. V lost 0 bases, J lost 0 bases, and 2 bases stayed unmatched. The CDR3 totals 16 residues. The chain's CDR3 is CASSLARGGSYNEQFF. The CDR3 nucleotides read TGCGCCAGCAGCTTGGCCCGGGGGGGCTCCTACAATGAGCAGTTCTTC.

This chain links TRBV28 with TRBJ2-5; 12 bases are a match to TRBD2. The germline gives CDR1 MDHEN, CDR2 SYDVKM. The CDR3 extends over 17 amino acids. V shed 3 bases, J shed 1 base, and the junction held 6 bases outside the gene matches. The DNA of the CDR3 is TGTGCCAGCAGTTTTGTCCGGACTAGCGGGGTCCAAGAGACCCAGTACTTC. Translation gives CASSFVRTSGVQETQYF. Filled out from reference TRBV28 and TRBJ2-5, the complete variable domain reads DVKVTQSSRYLVKRTGEKVFLECVQDMDHENMFWYRQDPGLGLRLIYFSYDVKMKEKGDIPEGYSVSREKKERFSLILESASTNQTSMYLCASSFVRTSGVQETQYFGPGTRLLVL.

V gene TRBV5-1 combines with J gene TRBJ2-5; 10 nucleotides match TRBD2. V lost 8 bases and J lost 1; bases outside the gene matches: 5. From germline, CDR1 is SGHRS and CDR2 YFSETQ. CDR3 length: 14 residues. CDR3 nucleotide sequence: TGCGCCAGTGCTAGCGGGAGCTTCCAAGAGACCCAGTACTTC. Translated, it gives CASASGSFQETQYF.

The rearrangement joins TRBV18 to TRBJ1-2, with 8 bases identical to TRBD1. V was pared by 2 bases and J by 3 bases, with 14 bases of the junction left unmatched. This CDR3 has 18 residues. Germline V gives CDR1 KGHSH, CDR2 LQKENI. The CDR3 loop is CASSPGRSGGKGDYGYTF. Written as DNA, the CDR3 is TGTGCCAGCTCACCAGGCAGGTCAGGGGGCAAAGGAGACTATGGCTACACCTTC.

With regard to this clone: This CDR3 is missing its conserved last phenylalanine or tryptophan, likely due to a read error. The CDR3 bases are TGTGCCAGCAGCACCAGGACAGTTGGCGCTGAAGCTTTCTCT. Its translation: CASSTRTVGAEAFS. This sequence joins TRBV5-4 and TRBJ1-1; possible D gene TRBD1, 6 bases. Germline V gene sequence: CDR1 SGHNT, CDR2 YYREEE (reference sequence). The CDR3 is 14 residues long. V lost 4 bases and J 6 bases, leaving 16 bases between the germline ends.

The chain employs TRBV4-1 and TRBJ2-5; D might be TRBD2 (5 bases). Germline loops: CDR1 MGHRA, CDR2 YSYEKL. The length of the CDR3 is 15 residues. V lost 6 bases and J lost 1, with 15 bases in between. CDR3: CASRASGTIQETQYF. The CDR3 nucleotides are TGCGCCAGCAGGGCGAGCGGAACAATCCAAGAGACCCAGTACTTC.

V usage is TRBV5-6 and J usage is TRBJ2-7; tentatively, D is TRBD1 (6 bases). The CDR3 loop spans 14 amino acids. The V end lost 3 bases, the J end lost 2 bases, and 12 bases lay between the germline ends. From germline, CDR1 is SGHDT and CDR2 YYEEEE. CDR3 nucleotides: TGTGCCAGCAGCTCGGAAGGACAGACCTACGAGCAGTACTTC. Translating gives CASSSEGQTYEQYF.

The J gene is TRBJ1-3, the V gene TRBV28; no firm D call. The germline V and J ends were trimmed by 5 bases and 3 bases, with 11 bases remaining between them. Germline lookup yields CDR1 MDHEN and CDR2 SYDVKM. This CDR3 contains 14 residues. The CDR3, as DNA: TGTGCCAGCAGTCCCCGCAGTGGTGGAAACACCATATATTTT. Its translation: CASSPRSGGNTIYF.

This chain connects TRBV7-6 to TRBJ2-7; D is uncertain. The CDR3 sequence is 16 residues long. The germline V gene has CDR1 SGHVS and CDR2 FNYEAQ. V lost 5 bases and J lost 2, with 19 bases in between. The CDR3 DNA sequence: TGTGCCAGCAGCCCTATGGTCCCTGATTATACCTACGAGCAGTACTTC. Protein: CASSPMVPDYTYEQYF. Based on the CDR3 plus reference TRBV7-6 and TRBJ2-7, the full variable domain is GAGVSQSPRYKVTKRGQDVALRCDPISGHVSLYWYRQALGQGPEFLTYFNYEAQQDKSGLPNDRFSAERPEGSISTLTIQRTEQRDSAMYRCASSPMVPDYTYEQYFGPGTRLTVT.

The chain couples TRBV2 to TRBJ2-3, with 11 bases fitting TRBD2. The germline V gene has CDR1 SNHLY and CDR2 FYNNEI. This CDR3 region has 14 residues. The J segment lost 4 bases and the V segment lost 9 bases, leaving 6 bases of the junction unmatched. The CDR3: CASATSGIADTQYF. For the CDR3, the DNA is TGTGCCAGTGCGACTAGCGGGATCGCAGATACGCAGTATTTT.

V usage is TRBV11-2 and J usage is TRBJ2-7; maybe TRBD1 (6 bases). V lost 6 bases and J 5 bases, leaving 17 bases between the germline ends. This CDR3 is 14 amino acids long. From germline, CDR1 is SGHAT and CDR2 FQNNGV. In DNA, the CDR3 is TGTGCCAGCAGACTGCTGACAGGTAGCAACGAGCAGTACTTC. The encoded protein is CASRLLTGSNEQYF.

The chain employs TRBV7-6 and TRBJ2-3, with 11 positions matching TRBD2. Per germline, CDR1 SGHVS and CDR2 FNYEAQ. J gave up 0 bases and V 1 base, and 6 bases lay outside the gene matches. This CDR3 contains 18 residues. CDR3 DNA: TGTGCCAGCAGCTTAGTTACTAGCGGGAGCCCCAGCACAGATACGCAGTATTTT. Protein sequence: CASSLVTSGSPSTDTQYF. Supplemented by reference TRBV7-6 and TRBJ2-3, the full variable domain reads GAGVSQSPRYKVTKRGQDVALRCDPISGHVSLYWYRQALGQGPEFLTYFNYEAQQDKSGLPNDRFSAERPEGSISTLTIQRTEQRDSAMYRCASSLVTSGSPSTDTQYFGPGTRLTVL.

V is TRBV5-1 and J is TRBJ2-4; 9 positions agree with TRBD1. With V trimmed by 4 bases and J by 3 bases, 5 bases remained unmatched. CDR1 SGHRS and CDR2 YFSETQ come from the germline V gene. The CDR3 length is 15 residues. The CDR3 reads CASSPGQGNKNIQYF. The CDR3 nucleotides read TGCGCCAGCAGCCCAGGACAGGGGAACAAAAACATTCAGTACTTC.

The chain uses TRBV5-6 and TRBJ1-5; tentatively, D is TRBD1 (5 bases). The V gene lost 1 base and the J gene lost 3 bases, with 11 bases spanning the gap. This CDR3 region has 15 residues. Germline lookup yields CDR1 SGHDT and CDR2 YYEEEE. CDR3 sequence reads: CASSLSGTNNQPQHF. The CDR3 nucleotides read TGTGCCAGCAGCTTGTCGGGGACTAACAATCAGCCCCAGCATTTT.